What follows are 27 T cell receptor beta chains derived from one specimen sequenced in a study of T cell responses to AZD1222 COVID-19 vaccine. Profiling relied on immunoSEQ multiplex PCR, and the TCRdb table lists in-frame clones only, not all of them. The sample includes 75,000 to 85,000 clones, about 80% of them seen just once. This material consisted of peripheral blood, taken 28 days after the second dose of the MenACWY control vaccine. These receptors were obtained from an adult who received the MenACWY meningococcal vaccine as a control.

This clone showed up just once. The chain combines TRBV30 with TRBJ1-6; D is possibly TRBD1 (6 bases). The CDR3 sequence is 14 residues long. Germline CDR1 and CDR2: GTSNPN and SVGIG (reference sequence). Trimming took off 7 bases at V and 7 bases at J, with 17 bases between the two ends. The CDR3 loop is CASTGGARNSPLHF. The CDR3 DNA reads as TGTGCCTCTACTGGGGGGGCGAGGAATTCACCCCTCCACTTT.

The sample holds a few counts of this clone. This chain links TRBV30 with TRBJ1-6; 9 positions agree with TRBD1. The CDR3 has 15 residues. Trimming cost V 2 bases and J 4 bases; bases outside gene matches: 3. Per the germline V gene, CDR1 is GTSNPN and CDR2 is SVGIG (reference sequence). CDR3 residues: CAWSPGTGYNSPLHF. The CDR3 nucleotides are TGTGCCTGGAGTCCGGGGACAGGGTATAATTCACCCCTCCACTTT.

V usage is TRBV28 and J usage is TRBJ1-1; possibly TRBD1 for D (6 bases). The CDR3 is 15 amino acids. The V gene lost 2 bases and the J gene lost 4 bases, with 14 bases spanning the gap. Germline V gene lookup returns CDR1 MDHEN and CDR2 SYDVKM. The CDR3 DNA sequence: TGTGCCAGCAGTTTAGGGGGGCGAATAGGCACTGAAGCTTTCTTT. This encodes CASSLGGRIGTEAFF.

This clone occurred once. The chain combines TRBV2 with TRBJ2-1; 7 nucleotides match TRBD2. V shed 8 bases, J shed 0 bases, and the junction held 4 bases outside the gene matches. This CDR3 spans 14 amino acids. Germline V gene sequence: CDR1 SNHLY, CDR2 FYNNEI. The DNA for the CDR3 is TGTGCCAGCGCTAGCGGCTACTCCTACAATGAGCAGTTCTTC. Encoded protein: CASASGYSYNEQFF.

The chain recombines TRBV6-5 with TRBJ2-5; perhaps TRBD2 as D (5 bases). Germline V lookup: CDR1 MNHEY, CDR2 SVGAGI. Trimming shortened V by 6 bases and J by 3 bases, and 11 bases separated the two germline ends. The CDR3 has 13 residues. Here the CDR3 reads CASRDLRKETQYF. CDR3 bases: TGTGCCAGCAGGGACTTACGTAAAGAGACCCAGTACTTC.

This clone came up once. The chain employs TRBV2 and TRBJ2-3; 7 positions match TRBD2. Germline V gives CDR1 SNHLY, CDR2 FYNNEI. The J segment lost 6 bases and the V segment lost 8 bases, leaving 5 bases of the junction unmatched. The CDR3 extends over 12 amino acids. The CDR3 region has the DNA TGTGCCAGCCAAGTCGGGGGGGATACGCAGTATTTT. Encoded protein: CASQVGGDTQYF.

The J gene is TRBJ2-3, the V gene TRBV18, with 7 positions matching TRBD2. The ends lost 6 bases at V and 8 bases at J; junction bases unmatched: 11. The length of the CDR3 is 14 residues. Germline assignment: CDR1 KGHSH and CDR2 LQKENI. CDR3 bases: TGTGCCAGCTCCCCCTCAGGGAGGGACGGTACGCAGTATTTT. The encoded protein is CASSPSGRDGTQYF.

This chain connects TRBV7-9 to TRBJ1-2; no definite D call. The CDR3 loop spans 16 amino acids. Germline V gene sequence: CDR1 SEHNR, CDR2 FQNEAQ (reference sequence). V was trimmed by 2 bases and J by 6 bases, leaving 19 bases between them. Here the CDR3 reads CASSLTSLGREDGYTF. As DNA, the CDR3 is TGTGCCAGCAGCTTAACCTCTTTGGGGAGGGAGGATGGCTACACCTTC.

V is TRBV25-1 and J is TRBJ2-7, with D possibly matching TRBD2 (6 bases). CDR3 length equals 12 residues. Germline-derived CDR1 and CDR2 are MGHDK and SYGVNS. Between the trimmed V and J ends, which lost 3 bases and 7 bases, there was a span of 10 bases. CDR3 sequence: CASSDWAGEQYF. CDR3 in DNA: TGTGCCAGCAGTGATTGGGCGGGAGAGCAGTACTTC.

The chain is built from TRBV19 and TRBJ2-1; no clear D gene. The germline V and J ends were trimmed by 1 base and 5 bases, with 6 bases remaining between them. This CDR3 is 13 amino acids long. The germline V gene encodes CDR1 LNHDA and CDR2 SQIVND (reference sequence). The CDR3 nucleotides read TGTGCCAGTAGTATAGGCCAGAACAATGAGCAGTTCTTC. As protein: CASSIGQNNEQFF.

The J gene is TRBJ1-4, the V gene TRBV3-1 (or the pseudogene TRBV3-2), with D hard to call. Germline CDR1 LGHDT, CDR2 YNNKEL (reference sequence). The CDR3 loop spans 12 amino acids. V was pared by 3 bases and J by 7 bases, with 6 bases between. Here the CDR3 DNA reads TGTGCCAGCAGCCACCTCGGTGAAAAACTGTTTTTT. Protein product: CASSHLGEKLFF.

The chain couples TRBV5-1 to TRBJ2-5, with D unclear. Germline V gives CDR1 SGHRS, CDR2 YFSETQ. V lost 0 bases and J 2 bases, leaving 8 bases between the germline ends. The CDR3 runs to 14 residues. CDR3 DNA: TGCGCCAGCAGCTTGGGAACCTTACAAGAGACCCAGTACTTC. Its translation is CASSLGTLQETQYF.

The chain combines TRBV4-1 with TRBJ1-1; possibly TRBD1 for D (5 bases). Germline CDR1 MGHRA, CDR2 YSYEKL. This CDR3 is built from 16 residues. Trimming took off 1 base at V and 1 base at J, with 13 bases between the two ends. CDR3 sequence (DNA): TGCGCCAGCAGCCAAGTTGCAGGGAGGGCGAACACTGAAGCTTTCTTT. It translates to CASSQVAGRANTEAFF.

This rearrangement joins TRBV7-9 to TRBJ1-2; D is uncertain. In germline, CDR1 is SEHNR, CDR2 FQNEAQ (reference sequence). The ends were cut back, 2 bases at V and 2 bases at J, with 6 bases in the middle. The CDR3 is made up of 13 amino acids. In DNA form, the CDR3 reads TGTGCCAGCAGCTTATACGGAAACTATGGCTACACCTTC. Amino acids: CASSLYGNYGYTF.

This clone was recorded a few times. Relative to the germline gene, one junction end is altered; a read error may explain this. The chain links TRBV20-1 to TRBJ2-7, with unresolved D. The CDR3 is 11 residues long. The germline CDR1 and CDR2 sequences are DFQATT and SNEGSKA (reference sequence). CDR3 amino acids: CSARAGYEQYF. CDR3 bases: TGCAGTGCCAGAGCTGGGTACGAGCAGTACTTC.

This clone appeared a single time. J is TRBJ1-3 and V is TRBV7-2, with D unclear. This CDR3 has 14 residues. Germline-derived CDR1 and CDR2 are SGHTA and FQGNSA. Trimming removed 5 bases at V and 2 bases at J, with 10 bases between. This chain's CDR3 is CASSERVTGNTIYF. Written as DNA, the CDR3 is TGTGCCAGCAGCGAAAGAGTTACTGGAAACACCATATATTTT. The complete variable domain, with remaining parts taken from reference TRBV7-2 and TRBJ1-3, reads GAGVSQSPSNKVTEKGKDVELRCDPISGHTALYWYRQSLGQGLEFLIYFQGNSAPDKSGLPSDRFSAERTGGSVSTLTIQRTQQEDSAVYLCASSERVTGNTIYFGEGSWLTVV.

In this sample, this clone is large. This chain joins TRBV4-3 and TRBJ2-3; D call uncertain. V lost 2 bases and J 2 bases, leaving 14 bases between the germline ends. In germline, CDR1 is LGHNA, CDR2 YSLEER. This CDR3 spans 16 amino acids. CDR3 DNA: TGCGCCAGCAGCCAATTTCCTACCCGGTTCACAGATACGCAGTATTTT. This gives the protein CASSQFPTRFTDTQYF.

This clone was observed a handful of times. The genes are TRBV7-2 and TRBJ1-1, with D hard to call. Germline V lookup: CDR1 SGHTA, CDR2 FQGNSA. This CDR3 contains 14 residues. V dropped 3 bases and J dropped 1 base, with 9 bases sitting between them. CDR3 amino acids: CASSFTIQNTEAFF. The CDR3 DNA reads TGTGCCAGCAGCTTTACAATCCAGAACACTGAAGCTTTCTTT.

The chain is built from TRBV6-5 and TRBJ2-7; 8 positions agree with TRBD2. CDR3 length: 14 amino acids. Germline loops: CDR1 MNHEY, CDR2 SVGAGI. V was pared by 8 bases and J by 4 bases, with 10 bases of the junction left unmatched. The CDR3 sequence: CASSTGRGEYEQYF. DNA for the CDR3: TGTGCCAGCTCTACCGGGCGGGGGGAGTACGAGCAGTACTTC.

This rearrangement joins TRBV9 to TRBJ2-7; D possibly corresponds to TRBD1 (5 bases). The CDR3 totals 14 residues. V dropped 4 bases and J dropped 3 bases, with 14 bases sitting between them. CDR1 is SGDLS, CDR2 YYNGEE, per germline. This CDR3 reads CASSPGQGNYEQYF. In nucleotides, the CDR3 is TGTGCCAGCAGCCCGGGCCAGGGTAACTACGAGCAGTACTTC.

The CDR3 region is CASSKNPGSDADYTF. CDR3 nucleotides: TGCGCCAGCAGTAAAAATCCGGGGTCAGACGCTGACTACACCTTC. The chain combines TRBV5-1 with TRBJ1-2; D uncertain. Germline V gives CDR1 SGHRS, CDR2 YFSETQ. The CDR3 runs to 15 residues. V lost 5 bases and J lost 10, with 24 bases in between.

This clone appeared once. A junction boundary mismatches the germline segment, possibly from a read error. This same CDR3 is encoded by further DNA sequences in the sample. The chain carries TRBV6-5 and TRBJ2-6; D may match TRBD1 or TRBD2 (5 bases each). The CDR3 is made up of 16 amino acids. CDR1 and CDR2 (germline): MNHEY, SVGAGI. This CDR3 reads CASSYSRGAGANVLTF. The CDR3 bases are TGTGCCAGCAGTTACTCTAGGGGAGCTGGGGCCAACGTTCTGACTTTC.

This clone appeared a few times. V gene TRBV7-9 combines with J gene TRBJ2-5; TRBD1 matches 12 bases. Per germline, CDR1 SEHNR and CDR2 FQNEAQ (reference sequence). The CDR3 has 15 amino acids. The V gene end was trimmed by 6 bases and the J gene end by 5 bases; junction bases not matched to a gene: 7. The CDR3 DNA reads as TGTGCCAGCAGTTTCCGGGACAGGGGGCTGGAGACCCAGTACTTC. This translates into CASSFRDRGLETQYF.

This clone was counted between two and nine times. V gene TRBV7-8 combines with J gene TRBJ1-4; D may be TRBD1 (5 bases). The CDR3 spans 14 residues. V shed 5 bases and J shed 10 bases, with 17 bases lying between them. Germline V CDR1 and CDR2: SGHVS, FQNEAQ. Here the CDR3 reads CASSEGLISGKLFF. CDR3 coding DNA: TGTGCCAGCAGCGAGGGGCTGATTTCGGGAAAACTGTTTTTT.

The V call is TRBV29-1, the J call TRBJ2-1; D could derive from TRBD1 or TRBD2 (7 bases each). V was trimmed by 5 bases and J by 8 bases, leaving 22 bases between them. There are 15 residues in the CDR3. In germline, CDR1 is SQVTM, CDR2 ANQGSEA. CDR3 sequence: CSVPKGGLAAYEQFF. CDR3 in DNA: TGCAGCGTTCCGAAAGGGGGCCTAGCGGCTTATGAGCAGTTCTTC.

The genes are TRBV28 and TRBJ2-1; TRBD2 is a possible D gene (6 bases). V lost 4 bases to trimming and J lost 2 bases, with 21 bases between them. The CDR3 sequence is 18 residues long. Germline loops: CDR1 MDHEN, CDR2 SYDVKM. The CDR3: CASSSPTTRVAAYNEQFF. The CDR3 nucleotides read TGTGCCAGCAGTTCCCCCACCACGAGGGTAGCGGCCTACAATGAGCAGTTCTTC.

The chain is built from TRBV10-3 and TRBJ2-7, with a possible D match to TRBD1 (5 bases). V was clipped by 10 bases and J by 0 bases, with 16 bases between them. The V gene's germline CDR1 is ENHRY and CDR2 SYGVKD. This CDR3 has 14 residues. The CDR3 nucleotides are TGTGCCACGACAGTAGGGCACGACTCCTACGAGCAGTACTTC. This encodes CATTVGHDSYEQYF.